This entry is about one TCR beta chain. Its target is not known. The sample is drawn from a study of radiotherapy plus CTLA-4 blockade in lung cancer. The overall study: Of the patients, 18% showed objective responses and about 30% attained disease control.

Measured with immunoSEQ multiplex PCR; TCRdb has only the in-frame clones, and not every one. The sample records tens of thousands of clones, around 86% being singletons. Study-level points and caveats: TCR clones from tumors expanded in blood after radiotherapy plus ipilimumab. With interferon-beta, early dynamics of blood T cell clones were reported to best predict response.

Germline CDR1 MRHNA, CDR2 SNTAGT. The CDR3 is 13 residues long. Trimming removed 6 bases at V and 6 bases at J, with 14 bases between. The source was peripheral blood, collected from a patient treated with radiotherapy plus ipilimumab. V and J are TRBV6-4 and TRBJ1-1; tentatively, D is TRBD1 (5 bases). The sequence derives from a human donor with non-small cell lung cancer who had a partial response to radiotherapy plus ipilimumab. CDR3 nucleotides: TGTGCCAGCAGAGAAAACGCAGGGTCTGAAGCTTTCTTT. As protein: CASRENAGSEAFF.